These T cell receptor beta chains were read from a single sample in a study of T cells in Graves' hyperthyroidism and ophthalmopathy. TCRdb re-analysed the multiplex PCR reads in MiXCR, keeping a single row per CDR3 protein. The profile shows a few hundred thousand distinct CDR3 sequences, around 45% of them singletons. Source material: peripheral blood or thyroid tissue (not recorded which). Receptor source: a woman aged 18-29 years with Graves' hyperthyroidism. The CDR3 runs from the conserved cysteine through the conserved F or W. Fields, in order: D gene, V gene, CDR3 protein. D genes are given only for firm matches.

d_gene: .
v_gene: TRBV20-1
CDR3aa: CSANPPRTAAWETQYF

d_gene: .
v_gene: TRBV10-3
CDR3aa: CAISESVFGYGYTF

d_gene: .
v_gene: TRBV2
CDR3aa: CASSERGHGRSYEQYF

d_gene: TRBD2
v_gene: TRBV6-6
CDR3aa: CASSYWSGSSYEQYF

d_gene: .
v_gene: TRBV29-1
CDR3aa: CSVEDRGAYEQYF

d_gene: TRBD1
v_gene: TRBV7-3
CDR3aa: CASRITGTGEGEQYF

d_gene: .
v_gene: TRBV24-1
CDR3aa: CATSDPTAGEKLFF

d_gene: .
v_gene: TRBV12-3/TRBV12-4
CDR3aa: CASASSAGQSGNTIYF

d_gene: TRBD1
v_gene: TRBV13
CDR3aa: CASSSREQGTGYTF

d_gene: .
v_gene: TRBV6-5
CDR3aa: CASSYGSPDGYEQYF

d_gene: .
v_gene: TRBV4-2
CDR3aa: CASSQVTGGELFF

d_gene: .
v_gene: TRBV20-1
CDR3aa: CSASVGSQNSPLHF

d_gene: .
v_gene: TRBV30
CDR3aa: CAWSVQRTEAFF

d_gene: TRBD1
v_gene: TRBV12-3/TRBV12-4
CDR3aa: CASRRQGSNTGELFF

d_gene: .
v_gene: TRBV7-6
CDR3aa: CASPRQAGEKLFF

d_gene: .
v_gene: TRBV7-9
CDR3aa: CASSSSPGSSPLHF

d_gene: .
v_gene: TRBV5-6
CDR3aa: CASSVRDNSYEQYF

d_gene: .
v_gene: TRBV2
CDR3aa: CASSEATVQYF

d_gene: TRBD1
v_gene: TRBV29-1
CDR3aa: CSVQGQGLGNTGELFF

d_gene: TRBD2
v_gene: TRBV30
CDR3aa: CAWSVTSVTEQYF

d_gene: .
v_gene: TRBV9
CDR3aa: CASSVGRMSYEQYF

d_gene: .
v_gene: TRBV29-1
CDR3aa: CSAEEGETQYF

d_gene: .
v_gene: TRBV5-8
CDR3aa: CASSLGVGGQETQYF

d_gene: .
v_gene: TRBV20-1
CDR3aa: CSDKTGRHDEQYF

d_gene: .
v_gene: TRBV29-1
CDR3aa: CSYSIDRQETQYF

d_gene: TRBD2
v_gene: TRBV19
CDR3aa: CASSIGLAAYNEQFF

d_gene: .
v_gene: TRBV12-3/TRBV12-4
CDR3aa: CASSLWTDNGEQYF

d_gene: .
v_gene: TRBV7-2
CDR3aa: CASSLATGF

d_gene: .
v_gene: TRBV18
CDR3aa: CASSPPSGPSTGELFF

d_gene: .
v_gene: TRBV12-3/TRBV12-4
CDR3aa: CASTGTDHYGYTF

d_gene: .
v_gene: TRBV7-2
CDR3aa: CASSGGGTDSYEQYF

d_gene: TRBD1
v_gene: TRBV29-1
CDR3aa: CSADRANYGYTF

d_gene: .
v_gene: TRBV7-3
CDR3aa: CASSLLGVGNTEAFF

d_gene: TRBD2
v_gene: TRBV6-6
CDR3aa: CASSPGLAGWEQYF

d_gene: TRBD1
v_gene: TRBV2
CDR3aa: CASDQGGAGYTF

d_gene: .
v_gene: TRBV5-6
CDR3aa: CASSKGGTDTQYF

d_gene: .
v_gene: TRBV5-6
CDR3aa: CASNDGALHYEQYF

d_gene: .
v_gene: TRBV20-1
CDR3aa: CSAGEDFAYEQYF

d_gene: TRBD2
v_gene: TRBV6-4
CDR3aa: CASSEASGTDTQYF

d_gene: TRBD2
v_gene: TRBV29-1
CDR3aa: CSVTGLARRTHEKYF

d_gene: .
v_gene: TRBV20-1
CDR3aa: CSALRTTGWNTEAFF

d_gene: TRBD2
v_gene: TRBV5-4
CDR3aa: CASSFGPRFVAGGSVEQYF

d_gene: .
v_gene: TRBV9
CDR3aa: CASSVAPGLNTEAFF

d_gene: TRBD1
v_gene: TRBV20-1
CDR3aa: CSAPRRDRGRTNYGYTF

d_gene: .
v_gene: TRBV15
CDR3aa: CATSRGRGNNSPLHF

d_gene: TRBD1
v_gene: TRBV5-1
CDR3aa: CASRSPGQGYGYTF

d_gene: TRBD1
v_gene: TRBV9
CDR3aa: CASSVDRGRGGELFF

d_gene: TRBD2
v_gene: TRBV10-3
CDR3aa: CATNRTSGINWTGELFF